A selection of T cell receptor beta chains follows, all from one sample in a study of blood T cell repertoires in COVID-19. Libraries were prepared by immunoSEQ multiplex PCR; TCRdb keeps only in-frame clonotypes and omits some of them. The sample has some 190,000 clones, around 86% seen once. Material for sequencing was PBMCs or T cells enriched from blood (not recorded which). The receptors derive from a man aged 35-49 years with acute COVID-19. The CDR3 runs from the conserved cysteine through the conserved F or W. D genes are given only for firm matches. The size entry is marked missing in some rows and otherwise reads once, few, many or a size class.

TRBV30	few	.	TRBJ1-2	15	CAWSKPQGGRYGYTF	TGTGCCTGGAGCAAACCTCAGGGCGGACGCTATGGCTACACCTTC
TRBV12-3/TRBV12-4	few	.	TRBJ1-1	13	CASSSTGNTEAFF	TGTGCCAGCAGCTCGACAGGGAACACTGAAGCTTTCTTT
TRBV28	once	.	TRBJ1-2	13	CASSVTLNYGYTF	TGTGCCAGCAGTGTGACACTGAACTATGGCTACACCTTC
TRBV2	.	TRBD1	TRBJ1-5	13	CASRDQGAQPQHF	TGTGCCAGCAGGGACCAGGGGGCCCAGCCCCAGCATTTT
TRBV19	once	.	TRBJ2-7	14	CASSYRGSTYEQYF	TGTGCCAGTAGCTACCGGGGGAGCACCTACGAGCAGTACTTC
TRBV5-1	.	TRBD1	TRBJ1-1	14	CASSFTGTGEETFF	TGCGCCAGCAGCTTTACCGGGACAGGGGAGGAAACTTTCTTT
TRBV5-5	.	.	TRBJ2-7	13	CASSSAGGQMEYF	TGTGCCAGCAGCTCAGCAGGAGGGCAGATGGAGTACTTC
TRBV12-3/TRBV12-4	.	TRBD1	TRBJ2-2	13	CASRSTGTGELFF	TGTGCCAGCAGGTCGACAGGGACCGGGGAGCTGTTTTTT
TRBV2	.	TRBD1	TRBJ1-5	14	CASRGTGANQPQHF	TGTGCCAGCAGGGGAACAGGGGCCAATCAGCCCCAGCATTTT
TRBV3-1/TRBV3-2	.	TRBD2	TRBJ2-1	13	CASSQRDSGSQLF	TGTGCCAGCAGCCAGAGAGATAGCGGGAGCCAGCTCTTC
TRBV5-6	.	.	TRBJ1-4	14	CASGLAGANEKLFF	TGTGCCAGCGGCCTCGCGGGAGCTAATGAAAAACTGTTTTTT
TRBV19	.	.	TRBJ2-1	14	CASSIVGGYNEQFF	TGTGCCAGTAGTATAGTAGGAGGTTACAATGAGCAGTTCTTC
TRBV7-8	.	.	TRBJ2-5	12	CASSRSQETQYF	TGTGCCAGCAGCCGATCACAAGAGACCCAGTACTTC
TRBV27	.	TRBD2	TRBJ2-7	15	CASRLTSGRTYEQYF	TGTGCCAGCAGACTGACTAGCGGGAGGACCTACGAGCAGTACTTC
TRBV3-1/TRBV3-2	.	TRBD1	TRBJ2-1	16	CASSQTKDRVTNEQFF	TGTGCCAGCAGCCAGACTAAGGACAGGGTAACGAATGAGCAGTTCTTC
TRBV27	.	.	TRBJ1-6	16	CASSIRGGAYNSPLHF	TGTGCCAGCAGTATCCGCGGGGGCGCCTATAATTCACCCCTCCACTTT
TRBV28	.	.	TRBJ1-1	16	CASSFRDTALRTEAFF	TGTGCCAGCAGTTTCCGGGACACGGCCTTGCGGACTGAAGCTTTCTTT
TRBV4-2	.	.	TRBJ2-3	16	CASSQDVGRDTDTQYF	TGTGCCAGCAGCCAAGATGTTGGCAGGGACACAGATACGCAGTATTTT
TRBV11-1	.	.	TRBJ2-1	15	CASSRNRVGFNEQFF	TGTGCCAGCAGTCGAAACAGGGTAGGGTTCAATGAGCAGTTCTTC
TRBV24-1	.	TRBD1	TRBJ2-2	18	CATSGLGARTGRTGELFF	TGTGCCACCAGTGGGCTGGGGGCCAGGACAGGGCGAACCGGGGAGCTGTTTTTT
TRBV5-1	.	.	TRBJ2-6	16	CASSPTQGSGANVLTF	TGCGCCAGCAGCCCTACACAGGGCTCTGGGGCCAACGTCCTGACTTTC
TRBV29-1	once	.	TRBJ1-2	12	CSVKGVGYGYTF	TGCAGCGTCAAAGGAGTTGGGTATGGCTACACCTTC
TRBV5-1	.	.	TRBJ1-1	15	CASSPLYGEWGEAFF	TGCGCCAGCAGCCCGTTGTACGGGGAGTGGGGTGAAGCTTTCTTT
TRBV11-3	.	.	TRBJ2-3	14	CASSLGRDTDTQYF	TGTGCCAGCAGCTTAGGCAGGGACACAGATACGCAGTATTTT
TRBV4-3	.	.	TRBJ1-6	14	CASSQEVRNSPLHF	TGCGCCAGCAGCCAAGAGGTCAGAAATTCACCCCTCCACTTT
TRBV7-2	.	.	TRBJ2-7	14	CASSLGHANYEQYF	TGTGCCAGCAGCTTAGGACACGCAAACTACGAGCAGTACTTC
TRBV2	.	.	TRBJ2-5	15	CASSVRGGGGETQYF	TGTGCCAGCAGTGTTCGCGGGGGAGGGGGAGAGACCCAGTACTTC
TRBV25-1	.	TRBD1	TRBJ1-5	16	CASSGTGTGGNQPQHF	TGTGCCAGCAGTGGAACCGGGACAGGGGGTAATCAGCCCCAGCATTTT
TRBV28	.	TRBD1	TRBJ2-1	15	CASSSDRGPYNEQFF	TGTGCCAGCAGTTCCGACAGGGGGCCGTACAATGAGCAGTTCTTC
TRBV28	.	.	TRBJ2-7	13	CASSGNIGYEQYF	TGTGCCAGCAGCGGGAATATCGGCTACGAGCAGTACTTC
TRBV5-4	.	TRBD1	TRBJ1-2	16	CASSSATGPVNYGYTF	TGTGCCAGCAGCTCGGCGACAGGGCCGGTTAACTATGGCTACACCTTC
TRBV6-6	.	TRBD1	TRBJ2-1	16	CASSGQGDQSYNEQFF	TGTGCCAGCAGTGGACAGGGGGATCAGTCCTACAATGAGCAGTTCTTC
TRBV30	.	.	TRBJ2-7	12	CAWRRGGFVQYF	TGTGCCTGGAGGAGGGGGGGTTTCGTGCAGTACTTC
TRBV7-9	.	TRBD2	TRBJ2-1	16	CASSLGAGGDYNEQFF	TGTGCCAGCAGCTTAGGGGCGGGAGGGGACTACAATGAGCAGTTCTTC
TRBV12-3/TRBV12-4	.	.	TRBJ1-2	11	CATGEAYGYTF	TGTGCCACCGGGGAAGCCTATGGCTACACCTTC
TRBV9	.	.	TRBJ2-3	15	CASSVQGGTTDTQYF	TGTGCCAGCAGCGTCCAGGGCGGGACCACAGATACGCAGTATTTT
TRBV27	.	TRBD1	TRBJ2-7	13	CASKGQGRYEQYF	TGTGCCAGCAAGGGACAGGGGAGGTACGAGCAGTACTTC
TRBV2	.	.	TRBJ1-1	14	CASIEEGGLNEAFF	TGTGCCAGCATTGAGGAGGGGGGGCTTAATGAAGCTTTCTTT
TRBV9	.	.	TRBJ1-1	14	CASSVVGEDTEAFF	TGTGCCAGCAGCGTAGTGGGGGAGGACACTGAAGCTTTCTTT
TRBV28	.	TRBD1	TRBJ1-2	13	CASRSYRGYGYTF	TGTGCCAGCAGGTCCTACAGGGGATACGGCTACACCTTC
TRBV28	once	.	TRBJ2-3	15	CASSSVAVYTDTQYF	TGTGCCAGCAGTTCGGTGGCGGTGTACACAGATACGCAGTATTTT
TRBV19	once	.	TRBJ1-3	14	CASIRARGGNTIYF	TGTGCCAGTATCAGGGCGAGAGGAGGAAACACCATATATTTT
TRBV5-1	once	.	TRBJ2-3	16	CASSGGNGGGTDTQYF	TGCGCCAGCAGCGGAGGGAATGGTGGGGGCACAGATACGCAGTATTTT
TRBV9	.	TRBD2	TRBJ2-7	16	CASSVVGSGSSYEQYF	TGTGCCAGCAGCGTAGTCGGTAGCGGGAGCTCCTACGAGCAGTACTTC
TRBV6-5	.	.	TRBJ1-5	13	CASSLLGLGPQHF	TGTGCCAGCAGTTTACTTGGCCTAGGGCCCCAGCATTTT
TRBV6-2/TRBV6-3	.	TRBD2	TRBJ2-1	19	CASSFLPGTSRSSINEQFF	TGTGCCAGCAGTTTCCTCCCCGGGACTAGCAGGTCGTCCATCAATGAGCAGTTCTTC
TRBV28	.	.	TRBJ1-1	17	CASSFAYQGWANTEAFF	TGTGCCAGCAGTTTCGCATACCAGGGGTGGGCGAACACTGAAGCTTTCTTT
TRBV7-8	.	.	TRBJ1-2	12	CASSLAAGGYTF	TGTGCCAGCAGCTTAGCGGCGGGTGGCTACACCTTC
TRBV7-2	.	.	TRBJ2-3	13	CASSFKRADTQYF	TGTGCCAGCAGCTTTAAGCGCGCAGATACGCAGTATTTT
TRBV29-1	.	.	TRBJ2-2	12	CSVEGVTGELFF	TGCAGCGTTGAGGGAGTCACCGGGGAGCTGTTTTTT
TRBV3-1/TRBV3-2	.	.	TRBJ2-1	18	CASSPRSSGWSSYNEQFF	TGTGCCAGCAGCCCGCGTTCGTCGGGTTGGAGCTCCTACAATGAGCAGTTCTTC
TRBV21-1	few	.	TRBJ2-7	14	CASSKEDRGGEQYF	TGTGCCAGCAGCAAAGAGGACAGGGGAGGCGAGCAGTACTTC
TRBV3-1/TRBV3-2	.	.	TRBJ1-1	15	CASSQEEVVDTEAFF	TGTGCCAGCAGCCAAGAGGAGGTTGTAGACACTGAAGCTTTCTTT